The next 27 T cell receptor beta chains were all read from a single sample in a study of T cell responses to AZD1222 COVID-19 vaccine. The data were produced by immunoSEQ multiplex PCR, yet TCRdb's version contains in-frame clones alone and is incomplete. The sample lists about 140,000 clones, under 95% occurring once. This specimen consisted of peripheral blood, obtained 28 days after the second dose of the MenACWY control vaccine. The receptors stem from an adult who received the MenACWY meningococcal vaccine as a control.

The table lists this clone with a count of one. DNA for the CDR3: TGTGCCAGCTCACCAGGGCGAGAAAAACTGTTTTTT. This gives the protein CASSPGREKLFF. The chain is built from TRBV18 and TRBJ1-4; D uncertain. V was trimmed by 2 bases and J by 8 bases, leaving 6 bases between them. Germline V CDR1 and CDR2: KGHSH, LQKENI. The CDR3 sequence is 12 residues long. Drawing the rest from reference TRBV18 and TRBJ1-4, the complete variable domain is NAGVMQNPRHLVRRRGQEARLRCSPMKGHSHVYWYRQLPEEGLKFMVYLQKENIIDESGMPKERFSAEFPKEGPSILRIQQVVRGDSAAYFCASSPGREKLFFGSGTQLSVL.

This chain uses TRBV28 with TRBJ1-1, with a possible D match to TRBD1 (5 bases). Germline-derived CDR1 and CDR2 are MDHEN and SYDVKM. This CDR3 region has 12 residues. V lost 6 bases and J lost 7, with 12 bases in between. The CDR3 DNA reads TGTGCCAGCAGCTCGGGACTTTTTGAAGCTTTCTTT. It specifies CASSSGLFEAFF.

This chain uses TRBV6-5 with TRBJ1-4, with TRBD1 matching over 8 bases. V lost 5 bases, J lost 6 bases, and 8 bases stayed unmatched. Germline V gene data show CDR1 as MNHEY and CDR2 as SVGAGI. The CDR3 length is 15 residues. Written as DNA, the CDR3 is TGTGCCAGCAGTCAACAGGGGGGGTGGGATGAAAAACTGTTTTTT. Translation gives CASSQQGGWDEKLFF.

This rearrangement joins TRBV19 to TRBJ2-3, with D possibly called TRBD1 or TRBD2 (5 bases each). CDR3 length equals 19 residues. The V gene lost 1 base and the J gene lost 0 bases, with 20 bases spanning the gap. Per germline, CDR1 LNHDA and CDR2 SQIVND (reference sequence). CDR3 in DNA: TGTGCCAGTAGTATAGCTTCAGCCCTTGGGACGGCGAGCACAGATACGCAGTATTTT. Its protein is CASSIASALGTASTDTQYF.

A single count supports this clone. This chain connects TRBV28 to TRBJ2-7; D possibly corresponds to TRBD1 (5 bases). The V end was cut by 0 bases, the J end by 7 bases, with 7 bases between. The CDR3 has 12 amino acids. The germline gives CDR1 MDHEN, CDR2 SYDVKM. DNA of the CDR3: TGTGCCAGCAGTTTATGGGGGCTTGAGCAGTACTTC. It yields the protein CASSLWGLEQYF.

This chain links TRBV2 with TRBJ1-2, with D possibly matching TRBD1 (5 bases). The germline V gene encodes CDR1 SNHLY and CDR2 FYNNEI. The length of the CDR3 is 14 residues. V lost 9 bases, J lost 3 bases, and 17 bases lay in between. The CDR3 spells CASAKTRGDYGYTF. Written as DNA, the CDR3 is TGTGCCAGTGCTAAGACCCGGGGCGACTATGGCTACACCTTC. The full variable domain, its missing parts supplied by reference TRBV2 and TRBJ1-2, is EPEVTQTPSHQVTQMGQEVILRCVPISNHLYFYWYRQILGQKVEFLVSFYNNEISEKSEIFDDQFSVERPDGSNFTLKIRSTKLEDSAMYFCASAKTRGDYGYTFGSGTRLTVV.

This chain links TRBV12-3 or TRBV12-4 with TRBJ2-5; D gene uncertain. Trimming removed 3 bases at V and 5 bases at J, with 4 bases between. The CDR3 sequence is 11 residues long. The CDR3 nucleotides read TGTGCCAGCAGTTTGAGTGAGACCCAGTACTTC. Translated, it gives CASSLSETQYF.

J is TRBJ1-4 and V is TRBV30; D call uncertain. The germline V gene has CDR1 GTSNPN and CDR2 SVGIG (reference sequence). This CDR3 is built from 14 residues. V was clipped by 4 bases and J by 0 bases, with 9 bases between them. The CDR3 spells CAWNHGTTNEKLFF. The CDR3 region has the DNA TGTGCCTGGAATCACGGTACAACTAATGAAAAACTGTTTTTT.

V is TRBV6-2 or TRBV6-3 and J is TRBJ2-3; TRBD1 might be the D (5 bases). The germline V gene has CDR1 MNHEY and CDR2 SVGEGT. Trimming took off 3 bases at V and 4 bases at J, with 8 bases between the two ends. The CDR3 is made up of 13 amino acids. CDR3 nucleotides: TGTGCCAGCAGTTATGGCAGGGCAGATACGCAGTATTTT. It codes for CASSYGRADTQYF.

This clone came up once. The chain recombines TRBV9 with TRBJ1-4; no definite D call. CDR1 and CDR2 from the germline V gene are SGDLS and YYNGEE. There are 13 residues in the CDR3. V gave up 0 bases and J gave up 14 bases, with 14 bases separating them. CDR3 coding DNA: TGTGCCAGCAGCGTAGATCCCGAGGGAGAGCTGTTTTTT. Encoded protein: CASSVDPEGELFF.

V is TRBV15 and J is TRBJ2-1; D gene unclear. The germline V gene encodes CDR1 LNHNV and CDR2 YYDKDF (reference sequence). The length of the CDR3 is 14 residues. Trimming left V 0 bases short and J 4 bases short, with 7 bases between. CDR3 DNA sequence: TGTGCCACCAGCAGAGATCTTACATACAATGAGCAGTTCTTC. This gives the protein CATSRDLTYNEQFF.

V is TRBV9 and J is TRBJ2-5; weak D call: TRBD2 (6 bases). The ends were cut back, 2 bases at V and 6 bases at J, with 20 bases in the middle. The CDR3 has 16 amino acids. Germline values: CDR1 SGDLS, CDR2 YYNGEE. The CDR3 coding sequence is TGTGCCAGCAGCGTCACCCCCACGGGCGCGGGGAAGACCCAGTACTTC. It translates to CASSVTPTGAGKTQYF.

The chain carries TRBV2 and TRBJ1-1, with 7 bases lining up with TRBD1. CDR1 and CDR2 from the germline V gene are SNHLY and FYNNEI. This CDR3 spans 15 amino acids. With V trimmed by 7 bases and J by 1 base, 9 bases remained unmatched. CDR3 region: CASTTEGGANTEAFF. In DNA, the CDR3 is TGTGCCAGCACCACCGAAGGGGGCGCGAACACTGAAGCTTTCTTT.

The J gene is TRBJ1-3, the V gene TRBV9, with D unresolved. The CDR3 has 15 residues. Germline CDR1 is SGDLS and CDR2 is YYNGEE. Between the trimmed V and J ends, which lost 3 bases and 0 bases, there was a span of 10 bases. This CDR3 reads CASSATAGSGNTIYF. Here the CDR3 DNA reads TGTGCCAGCAGCGCAACGGCGGGCTCTGGAAACACCATATATTTT.

This chain uses TRBV19 with TRBJ2-7; D may be TRBD1 or TRBD2 (5 bases each). Germline-derived CDR1 and CDR2 are LNHDA and SQIVND (reference sequence). CDR3 length: 16 residues. Between the trimmed V and J ends, which lost 7 bases and 6 bases, there was a span of 25 bases. The CDR3, as DNA: TGTGCCAGTATGGAGCGGTCCGGGGCCCGGGTCGGCGAGCAGTACTTC. Encoded protein: CASMERSGARVGEQYF.

This clone appeared a single time. This sample includes further DNA sequences coding for the same CDR3. The chain couples TRBV5-1 to TRBJ2-3; tentatively, D is TRBD1 or TRBD2 (5 bases each). Germline V lookup: CDR1 SGHRS, CDR2 YFSETQ. V shed 6 bases and J shed 1 base, with 9 bases lying between them. This CDR3 spans 13 amino acids. CDR3: CASNLGGTDTQYF. DNA of the CDR3: TGCGCCAGCAACCTGGGGGGCACAGATACGCAGTATTTT.

The chain has TRBV18 and TRBJ1-1; D ambiguous. The germline CDR1 and CDR2 sequences are KGHSH and LQKENI. The CDR3 runs to 14 residues. V shed 2 bases and J shed 4 bases, with 11 bases lying between them. In DNA form, the CDR3 reads TGTGCCAGCTCACCAGACTTGATCATCACTGAAGCTTTCTTT. Its protein is CASSPDLIITEAFF.

The rearrangement joins TRBV6-5 to TRBJ2-1, with D uncertain. This CDR3 is built from 13 residues. Trimming pared 6 bases from V and 4 bases from J, leaving 10 bases between. Per the germline V gene, CDR1 is MNHEY and CDR2 is SVGAGI. The CDR3 sequence is CASSRIEYNEQFF. CDR3 in DNA: TGTGCCAGCAGCCGTATCGAATACAATGAGCAGTTCTTC.

V gene TRBV5-1 combines with J gene TRBJ2-3; 9 nucleotides align to TRBD1. The junction had 1 base not matched to a gene; V was cut back by 5 bases and J by 6 bases. Germline assignment: CDR1 SGHRS and CDR2 YFSETQ. This CDR3 comprises 12 residues. The CDR3 bases are TGCGCCAGCAGGACAGGGGGTGATACGCAGTATTTT. Amino acid sequence: CASRTGGDTQYF.

V and J are TRBV7-9 and TRBJ1-1; D unclear. This CDR3 is 14 amino acids long. Per germline, CDR1 SEHNR and CDR2 FQNEAQ (reference sequence). The V end lost 5 bases, the J end lost 5 bases, and 15 bases lay between the germline ends. CDR3 bases: TGTGCCAGCAGCACGGGTCCTGTGGGGACTGAAGCTTTCTTT. This translates into CASSTGPVGTEAFF.

This chain connects TRBV7-3 to TRBJ2-3; D might be TRBD2 (5 bases). Looked up from germline, CDR1 is SGHTA and CDR2 is FQGTGA. Deletions cut 1 base from V and 4 bases from J, with 9 bases between. This CDR3 spans 14 amino acids. CDR3 sequence reads: CASSLNPAADTQYF. For the CDR3, the DNA is TGTGCCAGCAGCTTAAATCCAGCGGCAGATACGCAGTATTTT.

The V call is TRBV5-1, the J call TRBJ2-7, with TRBD1 matching 9 bases. J was trimmed by 5 bases and V by 0 bases; bases with no gene match: 6. Germline CDR1 reads SGHRS; CDR2 reads YFSETQ. The CDR3 has 15 residues. CDR3 nucleotide sequence: TGCGCCAGCAGCTTGGATAACCGGGACAGGGACGAGCAGTACTTC. Encoded protein: CASSLDNRDRDEQYF.

CDR3 sequence: CASSWRMMNTEAFF. In DNA form, the CDR3 reads TGTGCCAGCAGTTGGAGGATGATGAACACTGAAGCTTTCTTT. The chain employs TRBV2 and TRBJ1-1, with D uncertain. Trimming took off 5 bases at V and 0 bases at J, with 10 bases between the two ends. CDR1 and CDR2 from the germline V gene are SNHLY and FYNNEI. The CDR3 covers 14 residues.

The chain combines TRBV6-5 with TRBJ2-5; 8 bases map to TRBD2. The CDR3 has 14 residues. V gave up 5 bases and J gave up 2 bases; unmatched junction bases: 4. Germline V gene lookup returns CDR1 MNHEY and CDR2 SVGAGI. The CDR3 DNA reads TGTGCCAGCAGTCCACGGGGGGGGCAAGAGACCCAGTACTTC. Its protein product is CASSPRGGQETQYF.

J is TRBJ1-2 and V is TRBV7-2, with 10 bases identical to TRBD1. V trimming: 0 bases; J trimming: 4 bases; junction bases outside the gene matches: 2. The CDR3 covers 15 residues. CDR1 and CDR2 from the germline V gene are SGHTA and FQGNSA. In DNA form, the CDR3 reads TGTGCCAGCAGCTTAGCCCGACAGGGGGCCTATGGCTACACCTTC. Its translation is CASSLARQGAYGYTF.

Worth noting for this clone: A read error may account for a junction end that differs from germline. Here the CDR3 reads CASSLAYHEQFF. CDR3 DNA sequence: TGTGCCAGCAGCTTAGCCTACCATGAGCAGTTCTTC. The rearrangement uses TRBV11-2 and TRBJ2-1; D unclear. Germline-derived CDR1 and CDR2 are SGHAT and FQNNGV. CDR3 size: 12 residues.

The rearrangement uses TRBV11-2 and TRBJ2-2; 9 bases are shared with TRBD2. The CDR3 loop spans 16 amino acids. Germline CDR1 reads SGHAT; CDR2 reads FQNNGV. With V trimmed by 3 bases and J by 5 bases, 7 bases remained unmatched. In nucleotides, the CDR3 is TGTGCCAGCAGCTTGTTGGCGGGAGGGGGGACCGGGGAGCTGTTTTTT. This encodes CASSLLAGGGTGELFF.